Below are 23 T cell receptor beta chains sequenced from a single sample in a study of blood T cell repertoires in COVID-19. The protocol was immunoSEQ multiplex PCR, while the TCRdb copy is restricted to in-frame clones and leaves out a portion. The sample gives about 370,000 clones, approximately 91% of which show up once; roughly 0.9% is in the top ten. The sequencing sample was made of PBMCs or T cells enriched from blood (not recorded which). The receptors were gathered from a woman aged 40 to 55 who had been exposed to COVID-19.

J is TRBJ2-5 and V is TRBV2; D gene unclear. Germline assignment: CDR1 SNHLY and CDR2 FYNNEI. CDR3 length: 15 residues. Trimming pared 5 bases from V and 1 base from J, leaving 14 bases between. The CDR3, as DNA: TGTGCCAGCAGTCCCCAGAGGAGCTCCCAAGAGACCCAGTACTTC. Protein: CASSPQRSSQETQYF.

Comment on this clone: Other DNA sequences within the sample encode an identical CDR3. The rearrangement links TRBV5-1 to TRBJ1-1; a weak D match, TRBD1 (5 bases). Germline V gives CDR1 SGHRS, CDR2 YFSETQ. V was pared by 2 bases and J by 4 bases, with 6 bases between. The CDR3 loop spans 12 amino acids. The CDR3 coding sequence is TGCGCCAGCAGCTTCGGGGGCACTGAAGCTTTCTTT. Translation: CASSFGGTEAFF.

The rearrangement links TRBV2 to TRBJ1-6; D perhaps matches TRBD1 (5 bases). Deletions cut 7 bases from V and 10 bases from J, with 23 bases between. Germline lookup yields CDR1 SNHLY and CDR2 FYNNEI. This CDR3 contains 16 residues. The CDR3 loop is CASNSGRGRLGSPLHF. CDR3 bases: TGTGCCAGCAACTCAGGGAGGGGTAGGCTCGGGTCACCCCTCCACTTT.

This clone was found once. V is TRBV10-3 and J is TRBJ2-1; 16 bases fit TRBD2. Trimming cost V 6 bases and J 9 bases; bases outside gene matches: 8. The CDR3 loop spans 16 amino acids. Looked up from germline, CDR1 is ENHRY and CDR2 is SYGVKD. CDR3 sequence: CAIRRGLAGGESEQFF. In DNA form, the CDR3 reads TGTGCCATCAGGAGGGGACTAGCGGGAGGGGAGAGTGAGCAGTTCTTC.

The genes are TRBV19 and TRBJ1-3; D remains ambiguous. Germline loops: CDR1 LNHDA, CDR2 SQIVND (reference sequence). V was cut by 4 bases and J by 1 base, with 11 bases left in between. The length of the CDR3 is 15 residues. The CDR3 region is CASSSLPESGNTIYF. In DNA, the CDR3 is TGTGCCAGTAGTAGTCTCCCGGAGTCTGGAAACACCATATATTTT.

A single count supports this clone. This chain uses TRBV5-6 with TRBJ2-7, with TRBD2 identical over 9 bases. The CDR3 length is 15 residues. V was clipped by 0 bases and J by 3 bases; unmatched bases: 4. Germline assignment: CDR1 SGHDT and CDR2 YYEEEE. CDR3 sequence (DNA): TGTGCCAGCAGCTTGGTTAGCGGGAGAAGCTACGAGCAGTACTTC. Protein: CASSLVSGRSYEQYF.

The chain couples TRBV7-8 to TRBJ2-5; D is possibly TRBD1 or TRBD2 (5 bases each). V dropped 5 bases and J dropped 1 base, with 11 bases sitting between them. This CDR3 region has 14 residues. Germline CDR1 is SGHVS and CDR2 is FQNEAQ. The CDR3 nucleotides read TGTGCCAGCAGCCGGAGGACACTCCAAGAGACCCAGTACTTC. As protein: CASSRRTLQETQYF.

Comments on this clone: At one end, the junction sequence differs from germline, possibly due to a read error. V usage is TRBV7-7 and J usage is TRBJ2-1, with D tentatively TRBD2 (6 bases). The CDR3 covers 16 residues. Per germline, CDR1 SSHAT and CDR2 FNYEAQ (reference sequence). The CDR3 coding sequence is TGTGCTAGCAGCCCCCGGGGGAGGAGCTCCTACAATGAGCAGTTCTTC. As protein: CASSPRGRSSYNEQFF.

The chain combines TRBV30 with TRBJ1-6; no firm D call. This CDR3 is built from 13 residues. The germline V and J ends were trimmed by 0 bases and 8 bases, with 8 bases remaining between them. In germline, CDR1 is GTSNPN, CDR2 SVGIG (reference sequence). The CDR3 DNA reads TGTGCCTGGAGTGTATCGTTAGATTCACCCCTCCACTTT. It yields the protein CAWSVSLDSPLHF.

The chain combines TRBV30 with TRBJ2-2; a possible D gene is TRBD1 (6 bases). Germline CDR1 reads GTSNPN; CDR2 reads SVGIG (reference sequence). CDR3 length: 14 amino acids. Trimming shortened V by 5 bases and J by 2 bases, and 12 bases separated the two germline ends. The CDR3 sequence is CAWASDSNTGELFF. The DNA of the CDR3 is TGTGCCTGGGCGTCGGACAGCAACACCGGGGAGCTGTTTTTT.

V gene TRBV19 combines with J gene TRBJ1-6; 10 nucleotides align to TRBD1. The CDR3 sequence is 15 residues long. J gave up 6 bases and V 7 bases, and 6 bases lay outside the gene matches. Germline V lookup: CDR1 LNHDA, CDR2 SQIVND (reference sequence). The CDR3 sequence: CASNVRDRGNSPLHF. As DNA, the CDR3 is TGTGCCAGTAACGTACGGGACAGGGGTAATTCACCCCTCCACTTT.

The CDR3 DNA sequence: TGTGCCAGCAGCGTAGGGACAGCCTCTAACTATGGCTACACCTTC. Protein: CASSVGTASNYGYTF. This chain links TRBV9 with TRBJ1-2; D is perhaps TRBD1 (6 bases). Trimming removed 0 bases from V and 0 bases from J, with 9 bases in between. The germline V gene encodes CDR1 SGDLS and CDR2 YYNGEE. The CDR3 has 15 residues.

The chain uses TRBV13 and TRBJ1-4, with 9 bases fitting TRBD1. V dropped 6 bases and J dropped 3; count of bases not matched to a gene: 20. The CDR3 contains 20 residues. In germline, CDR1 is PRHDT, CDR2 FYEKMQ (reference sequence). The CDR3, as DNA: TGTGCCAGCAGTTTGTTTACAGGGGGCGGTTTCCGAGAACCTAATGAAAAACTGTTTTTT. Amino acids: CASSLFTGGGFREPNEKLFF.

CDR3 region: CASSYLPAGRGYTF. The CDR3 nucleotides read TGTGCCAGCAGTTACCTACCGGCAGGGAGGGGCTACACCTTC. The chain couples TRBV6-5 to TRBJ1-2; possibly TRBD1 for D (5 bases). This CDR3 region has 14 residues. From germline, CDR1 is MNHEY and CDR2 SVGAGI. Trimming took 2 bases from V and 8 from J, leaving 15 bases between them.

This chain's CDR3 is CASSLGQPNTEAFF. In DNA, the CDR3 is TGTGCCAGCAGCCTAGGACAGCCGAACACTGAAGCTTTCTTT. V and J are TRBV3-1 (or the pseudogene TRBV3-2) and TRBJ1-1; a possible D gene is TRBD1 (6 bases). Germline CDR1 is LGHDT and CDR2 is YNNKEL (reference sequence). The ends were cut back, 4 bases at V and 1 base at J, with 10 bases in the middle. The CDR3 extends over 14 amino acids.

Only one count was recorded for this clone. The genes are TRBV10-3 and TRBJ2-5; 11 bases map to TRBD2. The CDR3 has 14 amino acids. V dropped 6 bases and J dropped 3; count of bases not matched to a gene: 3. CDR1 and CDR2 (germline): ENHRY, SYGVKD. The CDR3 region has the DNA TGTGCCATCAGGCCGGGACTAGCGGAAGAGACCCAGTACTTC. The encoded protein is CAIRPGLAEETQYF.

This chain uses TRBV30 with TRBJ2-3, with 11 bases aligning to TRBD2. V was clipped by 4 bases and J by 3 bases; unmatched bases: 3. Germline loops: CDR1 GTSNPN, CDR2 SVGIG (reference sequence). This CDR3 is 14 amino acids long. DNA for the CDR3: TGTGCCTGGAAGATAGCGGGAGGGACAGATACGCAGTATTTT. It is translated as CAWKIAGGTDTQYF.

The chain has TRBV25-1 and TRBJ2-1, with D possibly being TRBD1 (5 bases). The CDR3 has 12 residues. Germline loops: CDR1 MGHDK, CDR2 SYGVNS. Trimming removed 6 bases at V and 5 bases at J, with 8 bases between. The CDR3: CASRGPDNEQFF. DNA for the CDR3: TGTGCCAGCAGGGGGCCTGACAATGAGCAGTTCTTC.

The chain combines TRBV6-2 or TRBV6-3 with TRBJ2-1; TRBD2 might be the D (5 bases). CDR3 length equals 17 residues. V gave up 4 bases and J gave up 4 bases, with 20 bases separating them. Germline values: CDR1 MNHEY, CDR2 SVGEGT. The CDR3 reads CASSSYFPGKTYNEQFF. In DNA form, the CDR3 reads TGTGCCAGCAGTTCCTACTTTCCGGGAAAGACTTACAATGAGCAGTTCTTC.

This clone was detected a few times. J is TRBJ1-2 and V is TRBV6-2 or TRBV6-3; 9 bases line up with TRBD1. The CDR3 has 14 amino acids. V lost 6 bases and J lost 4; bases outside the gene matches: 6. Germline CDR1 and CDR2: MNHEY and SVGEGT. For the CDR3, the DNA is TGTGCCAGCAGCCAGCTGGGACAGGGCTATGGCTACACCTTC. Encoded protein: CASSQLGQGYGYTF.

V gene TRBV27 combines with J gene TRBJ1-2, with D perhaps matching TRBD1 (6 bases). V lost 8 bases, J lost 0 bases, and 13 bases lay in between. Looked up from germline, CDR1 is MNHEY and CDR2 is SMNVEV (reference sequence). This CDR3 comprises 14 residues. The CDR3 sequence: CASALNRANYGYTF. The DNA for the CDR3 is TGTGCCAGCGCCTTGAACAGGGCTAACTATGGCTACACCTTC.

The chain links TRBV18 to TRBJ2-1; 9 nucleotides align to TRBD1. V gave up 3 bases and J gave up 4 bases; unmatched junction bases: 4. In germline, CDR1 is KGHSH, CDR2 LQKENI. The CDR3 has 15 amino acids. The CDR3 region has the DNA TGTGCCAGCTCACCGGGACAGGGATCGTACAATGAGCAGTTCTTC. Translation: CASSPGQGSYNEQFF.

The V call is TRBV9, the J call TRBJ2-2; tentatively, D is TRBD2 (6 bases). Germline V gives CDR1 SGDLS, CDR2 YYNGEE. V shed 3 bases and J shed 5 bases, with 14 bases lying between them. The length of the CDR3 is 15 residues. CDR3 sequence (DNA): TGTGCCAGCAGCGCCGGAGGGTCGGCGACCGGGGAGCTGTTTTTT. This translates into CASSAGGSATGELFF.